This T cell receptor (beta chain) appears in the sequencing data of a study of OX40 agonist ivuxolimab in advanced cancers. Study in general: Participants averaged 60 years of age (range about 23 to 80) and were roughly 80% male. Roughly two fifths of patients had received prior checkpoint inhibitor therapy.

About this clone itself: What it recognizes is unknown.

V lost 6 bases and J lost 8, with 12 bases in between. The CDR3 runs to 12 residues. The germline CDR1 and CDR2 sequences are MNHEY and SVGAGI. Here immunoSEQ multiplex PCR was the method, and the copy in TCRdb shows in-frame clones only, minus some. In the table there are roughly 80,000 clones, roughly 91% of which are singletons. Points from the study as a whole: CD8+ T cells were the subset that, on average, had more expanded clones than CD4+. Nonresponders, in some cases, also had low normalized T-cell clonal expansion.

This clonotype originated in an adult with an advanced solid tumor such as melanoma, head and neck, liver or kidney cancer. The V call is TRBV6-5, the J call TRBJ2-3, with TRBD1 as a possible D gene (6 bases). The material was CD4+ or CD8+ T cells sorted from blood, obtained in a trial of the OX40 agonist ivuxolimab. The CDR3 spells CASSSLDSTQYF. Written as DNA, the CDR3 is TGTGCCAGCAGCTCCTTGGACAGTACGCAGTATTTT.